This entry describes one T cell receptor beta chain. As yet, its antigen is unknown. The sample belongs to a study of cytomegalovirus exposure and HLA in healthy donors. Notes on the study in general: Apart from CMV serostatus, no immune exposure information was available. In a later analysis, DRB1 alleles had the most associated TCRs; HLA-C alleles the fewest. Earlier analysis found most TCR beta V segments productive about 87% or about 30% of the time.

It was with 60 Vbeta and 13 Jbeta primers that the PCR ran. Measured with immunoSEQ multiplex PCR; TCRdb has only the in-frame clones, and not every one. The top ten clones hold around 2% of a sample with about 270,000 clones, around 65% of them seen once. The CDR3 loop spans 14 amino acids. J gave up 4 bases and V 3 bases, and 4 bases lay outside the gene matches. Per germline, CDR1 SEHNR and CDR2 FQNEAQ (reference sequence). Sequencing was performed on PBMCs. The rearrangement uses TRBV7-9 and TRBJ1-2; 8 bases align to TRBD1. The sequence came from a female donor in good health and CMV-seronegative. CDR3 sequence (DNA): TGTGCCAGCAGCTTTCAGGGGGCTGGCTATGGCTACACCTTC. Residues: CASSFQGAGYGYTF. The variable domain in full, with the rest retrieved from reference TRBV7-9 and TRBJ1-2, is DTGVSQNPRHKITKRGQNVTFRCDPISEHNRLYWYRQTLGQGPEFLTYFQNEAQLEKSRLLSDRFSAERPKGSFSTLEIQRTEQGDSAMYLCASSFQGAGYGYTFGSGTRLTVV.